The clone carrying this T cell receptor beta chain appeared a few times. Its antigen is not known. J was trimmed by 5 bases and V by 7 bases; bases with no gene match: 5. The CDR3 is 13 residues long. Germline loops: CDR1 SGHRS, CDR2 YFSETQ. The method was immunoSEQ multiplex PCR; TCRdb's version includes in-frame clones alone and lacks a portion of them. The table lists tens of thousands of clones, about 70% of them singletons. The data derive from a study of vaccination effects on CD4 cells after COVID-19. Findings and limits, study-wide: Early timepoints after infection were absent, and convalescent patients were few in the study.

Using viral peptide pools, the ViraFEST assay grew out antigen-specific CD4+ T cells prior to sequencing. Following 10 days of culture, CD4+ T cells were isolated. Half of the medium was exchanged for IL-2 medium on both days 3 and 7. The chain joins TRBV5-1 to TRBJ2-2; the match to TRBD1 covers 7 bases. The sample here was CD4+ T cells from PBMCs cultured with HCoV-229E spike peptides, taken before COVID-19 vaccination. This TCR came from a human donor who received a COVID-19 vaccine. CDR3 bases: TGCGCCAGCCGAACAGGGGTAACCGGGGAGCTGTTTTTT. This encodes CASRTGVTGELFF. The full variable domain, completed using reference TRBV5-1 and TRBJ2-2, is KAGVTQTPRYLIKTRGQQVTLSCSPISGHRSVSWYQQTPGQGLQFLFEYFSETQRNKGNFPGRFSGRQFSNSRSEMNVSTLELGDSALYLCASRTGVTGELFFGEGSRLTVL.